The 22 T cell receptor beta chains below all came from one sample that was sequenced in a study of blood T cell repertoires in COVID-19. TCRdb's table, derived via immunoSEQ multiplex PCR, lists solely in-frame clones and lacks some. Of some 170,000 clones in the sample, roughly 90% were seen once. Input material: peripheral blood. The receptors shown here come from a woman aged 55-69 years who had recovered from COVID-19.

The CDR3 protein is CASSLVGQGANSPLHF. CDR3 nucleotide sequence: TGTGCCAGCAGCTTAGTAGGACAGGGGGCTAATTCACCCCTCCACTTT. The V and J genes are TRBV11-2 and TRBJ1-6, with TRBD1 matching 11 bases. V dropped 1 base and J dropped 6; count of bases not matched to a gene: 2. The V gene's germline CDR1 is SGHAT and CDR2 FQNNGV. This CDR3 spans 16 amino acids.

The V and J genes are TRBV4-2 and TRBJ1-3; D unresolved. Germline values: CDR1 LGHNA, CDR2 YNFKEQ. The germline V and J ends were trimmed by 7 bases and 0 bases, with 4 bases remaining between them. This CDR3 contains 12 residues. The CDR3 sequence: CASTLSGNTIYF. The CDR3 DNA follows: TGTGCCAGCACACTCTCTGGAAACACCATATATTTT.

The chain carries TRBV4-1 and TRBJ2-1, with 9 bases aligning to TRBD2. This CDR3 contains 18 residues. Germline CDR1 is MGHRA and CDR2 is YSYEKL. After removal of 0 bases from V and 0 bases from J, the junction contained 6 bases not matched to a gene. The CDR3 loop is CASSQEGLAGSSYNEQFF. For the CDR3, the DNA is TGCGCCAGCAGCCAAGAGGGGCTAGCGGGGAGCTCCTACAATGAGCAGTTCTTC.

The V call is TRBV12-3 or TRBV12-4, the J call TRBJ1-5, with D uncertain. V was pared by 0 bases and J by 7 bases, with 4 bases between. The CDR3 extends over 12 amino acids. The CDR3 spells CASSLARQPQHF. In DNA form, the CDR3 reads TGTGCCAGCAGTTTAGCGCGGCAGCCCCAGCATTTT.

The chain has TRBV7-2 and TRBJ1-4; 8 bases agree with TRBD1. CDR3 length: 13 residues. CDR1 is SGHTA, CDR2 FQGNSA, per germline. Trimming cost V 5 bases and J 10 bases; bases outside gene matches: 6. The CDR3 DNA reads TGTGCCAGCAGCCAAGGACAGGGTGCAAAACTGTTTTTT. Encoded protein: CASSQGQGAKLFF.

The chain joins TRBV19 to TRBJ2-1; D remains unclear. The CDR3 runs to 12 residues. Germline values: CDR1 LNHDA, CDR2 SQIVND (reference sequence). The V end was cut by 5 bases, the J end by 7 bases, with 9 bases between. The CDR3 sequence is CASSVAANEQFF. CDR3 coding DNA: TGTGCCAGTAGTGTCGCGGCTAATGAGCAGTTCTTC.

This chain uses TRBV7-2 with TRBJ2-5; 9 bases line up with TRBD1. Per the germline V gene, CDR1 is SGHTA and CDR2 is FQGNSA. V lost 4 bases and J lost 4; bases outside the gene matches: 7. This CDR3 region has 15 residues. CDR3 sequence reads: CASSSNRGRRETQYF. CDR3 DNA sequence: TGTGCCAGCAGCTCTAACAGGGGGCGACGAGAGACCCAGTACTTC.

This clone appeared a single time. The rearrangement joins TRBV7-9 to TRBJ1-1; 7 bases map to TRBD1. This CDR3 spans 16 amino acids. Trimming cost V 5 bases and J 4 bases; bases outside gene matches: 13. Germline CDR1 and CDR2: SEHNR and FQNEAQ (reference sequence). CDR3 coding DNA: TGTGCCAGCAGCCGACCCACAGGGGACGGGGGCACTGAAGCTTTCTTT. This sequence encodes CASSRPTGDGGTEAFF.

The chain uses TRBV6-5 and TRBJ2-1; D may be TRBD2 (6 bases). Trimming took off 5 bases at V and 6 bases at J, with 11 bases between the two ends. This CDR3 contains 13 residues. Germline V gene data show CDR1 as MNHEY and CDR2 as SVGAGI. This CDR3 reads CASSTLASNEQFF. CDR3 bases: TGTGCCAGCAGTACACTAGCTTCCAATGAGCAGTTCTTC.

The CDR3 loop reads CASSLVPERGYTF. In DNA, the CDR3 is TGCGCCAGCAGCTTGGTGCCAGAGCGTGGCTACACCTTC. This chain links TRBV5-1 with TRBJ1-2, with D uncertain. In germline, CDR1 is SGHRS, CDR2 YFSETQ. This CDR3 is built from 13 residues. V lost 0 bases, J lost 7 bases, and 10 bases lay in between.

The chain couples TRBV15 to TRBJ1-4; 10 positions match TRBD1. V was clipped by 5 bases and J by 10 bases; unmatched bases: 13. CDR1 and CDR2 (germline): LNHNV, YYDKDF (reference sequence). The CDR3 length is 16 residues. The CDR3 loop reads CATSPRDRGRRGKLFF. The CDR3 DNA reads TGTGCCACCAGCCCGCGGGACAGGGGCCGGCGGGGAAAACTGTTTTTT.

The chain carries TRBV24-1 and TRBJ2-2; a possible D gene is TRBD1 (7 bases). This CDR3 has 17 residues. Germline CDR1 is KGHDR and CDR2 is SFDVKD. Trimming cost V 1 base and J 3 bases, with 14 bases left between them. In DNA, the CDR3 is TGTGCCACCAGTGATTTTGTCCAGGGGGGATACACCGGGGAGCTGTTTTTT. Translation gives CATSDFVQGGYTGELFF.

The V and J genes are TRBV2 and TRBJ2-7; D perhaps matches TRBD1 (5 bases). The ends were cut back, 4 bases at V and 0 bases at J, with 7 bases in the middle. Germline V gene data show CDR1 as SNHLY and CDR2 as FYNNEI. This CDR3 contains 13 residues. The CDR3 DNA reads TGTGCCAGCAGTGCGGACATCTCCTACGAGCAGTACTTC. Protein: CASSADISYEQYF.

This chain connects TRBV3-1 (or the pseudogene TRBV3-2) to TRBJ2-1; maybe TRBD1 (5 bases). The CDR3 has 13 amino acids. V lost 0 bases and J lost 8, with 8 bases in between. The germline V gene has CDR1 LGHDT and CDR2 YNNKEL (reference sequence). CDR3: CASSQDWGHEQFF. The CDR3 DNA sequence: TGTGCCAGCAGCCAAGATTGGGGCCATGAGCAGTTCTTC.

Concerning this clone itself: A junction boundary mismatches the germline segment, possibly from a read error. The V gene is TRBV2, the J gene TRBJ1-5; 7 bases fit TRBD1. The CDR3 runs to 16 residues. Germline assignment: CDR1 SNHLY and CDR2 FYNNEI. This chain's CDR3 is CASIESQGIGNQPQHF. For the CDR3, the DNA is TGTGCCAGCATTGAATCACAGGGGATTGGCAATCAGCCCCAGCATTTT.

The genes are TRBV16 and TRBJ2-3, with TRBD2 identical over 8 bases. This CDR3 has 16 amino acids. The V gene end was trimmed by 4 bases and the J gene end by 1 base; junction bases not matched to a gene: 7. Germline V gives CDR1 KGHSY, CDR2 FQNENV. Here the CDR3 DNA reads TGTGCCAGCAGCCTCCACGGGGGGGCTGGCACAGATACGCAGTATTTT. Protein sequence: CASSLHGGAGTDTQYF. The full variable domain, completed using reference TRBV16 and TRBJ2-3, is GEEVAQTPKHLVRGEGQKAKLYCAPIKGHSYVFWYQQVLKNEFKFLISFQNENVFDETGMPKERFSAKCLPNSPCSLEIQATKLEDSAVYFCASSLHGGAGTDTQYFGPGTRLTVL.

The V gene is TRBV9, the J gene TRBJ1-1; D call uncertain. CDR3 length: 13 amino acids. The V gene lost 0 bases and the J gene lost 4 bases, with 7 bases spanning the gap. In germline, CDR1 is SGDLS, CDR2 YYNGEE. CDR3 DNA sequence: TGTGCCAGCAGCGTAGACACCGTCACTGAAGCTTTCTTT. Translating it yields CASSVDTVTEAFF.

This chain links TRBV6-2 or TRBV6-3 with TRBJ1-1; TRBD1 is a possible D gene (5 bases). Germline CDR1 MNHEY, CDR2 SVGEGT. Trimming removed 6 bases at V and 2 bases at J, with 16 bases between. The length of the CDR3 is 15 residues. As DNA, the CDR3 is TGTGCCAGCAGCCATCGAACAGGAACAAACACTGAAGCTTTCTTT. Encoded protein: CASSHRTGTNTEAFF.

V gene TRBV7-9 combines with J gene TRBJ1-2; possibly TRBD1 for D (5 bases). Germline V lookup: CDR1 SEHNR, CDR2 FQNEAQ (reference sequence). Trimming took 1 base from V and 4 from J, leaving 13 bases between them. CDR3 length: 15 amino acids. CDR3 loop: CASSLGEDTLYGYTF. The CDR3 coding sequence is TGTGCCAGCAGCTTAGGGGAGGACACTCTCTATGGCTACACCTTC.

This chain connects TRBV30 to TRBJ1-2; 10 bases align to TRBD1. CDR1 GTSNPN and CDR2 SVGIG come from the germline V gene (reference sequence). The CDR3 has 13 amino acids. The ends lost 6 bases at V and 3 bases at J; junction bases unmatched: 4. DNA for the CDR3: TGTGCCTGCTCGACAGGGGGCTACTATGGCTACACCTTC. It translates to CACSTGGYYGYTF.

The chain links TRBV5-4 to TRBJ1-5; D might be TRBD1 (6 bases). Germline CDR1 is SGHNT and CDR2 is YYREEE (reference sequence). The CDR3 contains 19 residues. The germline V and J ends were trimmed by 6 bases and 1 base, with 26 bases remaining between them. Here the CDR3 DNA reads TGTGCCAGCACCAGACCCCCCGCGGGAGGGGGTACAAGCAATCAGCCCCAGCATTTT. This sequence encodes CASTRPPAGGGTSNQPQHF.

This sequence joins TRBV20-1 and TRBJ2-7; D uncertain. Trimming stripped 3 bases from V and 6 bases from J, with 6 bases between. Germline values: CDR1 DFQATT, CDR2 SNEGSKA (reference sequence). The CDR3 has 10 residues. Here the CDR3 DNA reads TGCAGTGCTAGCCAACTCGAGCAGTACTTC. It encodes CSASQLEQYF.